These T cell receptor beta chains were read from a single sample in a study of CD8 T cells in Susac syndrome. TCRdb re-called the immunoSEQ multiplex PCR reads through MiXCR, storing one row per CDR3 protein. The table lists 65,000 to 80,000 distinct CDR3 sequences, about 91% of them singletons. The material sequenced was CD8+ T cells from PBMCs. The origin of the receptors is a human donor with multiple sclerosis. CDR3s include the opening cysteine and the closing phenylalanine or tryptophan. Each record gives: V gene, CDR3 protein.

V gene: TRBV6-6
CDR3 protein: CASSTTHYEQYF

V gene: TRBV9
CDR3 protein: CASSPPVNTEAFF

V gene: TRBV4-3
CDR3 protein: CASSQGLVDTQYF

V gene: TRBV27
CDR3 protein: CASSPGTSGEQYF

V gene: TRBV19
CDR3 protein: CASSISEKLFF

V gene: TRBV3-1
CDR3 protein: CASSHLQGGEYYEQYF

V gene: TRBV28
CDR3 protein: CASSLNRAWTEAFF

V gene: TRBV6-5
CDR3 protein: CASSSWGGDEQFF

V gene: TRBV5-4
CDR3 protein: CASSSGTGNNEQFF

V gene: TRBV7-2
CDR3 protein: CASSLGLGLYNEQFF

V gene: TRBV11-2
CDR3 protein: CASSSTRTGFNEQFF